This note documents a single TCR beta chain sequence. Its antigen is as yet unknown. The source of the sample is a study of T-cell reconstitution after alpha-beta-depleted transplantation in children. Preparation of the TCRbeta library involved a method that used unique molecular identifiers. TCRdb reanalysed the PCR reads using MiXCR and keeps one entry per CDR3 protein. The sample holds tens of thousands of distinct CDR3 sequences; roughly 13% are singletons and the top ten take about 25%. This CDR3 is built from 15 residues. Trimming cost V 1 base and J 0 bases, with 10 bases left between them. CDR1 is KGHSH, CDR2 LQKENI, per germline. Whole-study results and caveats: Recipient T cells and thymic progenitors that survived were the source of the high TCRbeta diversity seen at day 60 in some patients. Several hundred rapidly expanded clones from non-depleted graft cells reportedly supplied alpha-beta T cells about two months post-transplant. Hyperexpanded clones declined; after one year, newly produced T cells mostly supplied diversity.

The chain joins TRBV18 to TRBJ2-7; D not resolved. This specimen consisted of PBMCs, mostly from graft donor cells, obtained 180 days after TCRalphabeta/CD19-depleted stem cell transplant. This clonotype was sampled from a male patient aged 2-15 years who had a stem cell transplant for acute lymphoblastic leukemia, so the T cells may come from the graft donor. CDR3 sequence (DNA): TGTGCCAGCTCACCACTTCCGGGTAGCTCCTACGAGCAGTACTTC. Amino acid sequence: CASSPLPGSSYEQYF.